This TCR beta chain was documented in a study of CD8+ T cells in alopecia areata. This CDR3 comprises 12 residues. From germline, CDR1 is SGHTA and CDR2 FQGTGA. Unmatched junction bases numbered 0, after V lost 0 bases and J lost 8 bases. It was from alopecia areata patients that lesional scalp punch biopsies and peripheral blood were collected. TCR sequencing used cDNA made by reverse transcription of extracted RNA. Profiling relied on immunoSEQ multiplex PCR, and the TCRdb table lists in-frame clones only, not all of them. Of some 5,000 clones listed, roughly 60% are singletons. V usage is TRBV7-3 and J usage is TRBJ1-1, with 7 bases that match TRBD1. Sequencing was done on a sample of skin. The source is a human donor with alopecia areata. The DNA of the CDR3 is TGTGCCAGCAGCTTAACGGGACAGGAAGCTTTCTTT. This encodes CASSLTGQEAFF.